This TCR beta chain was sequenced in a study of blood T cells in healthy people across ages. Study details: Template switching captured about one barcoded beta molecule per two T cells. The study's findings and limits: Considered underestimates were the diversity estimates obtained from one million T cells.

Aged roughly 6 to 100, donors were systemically healthy Caucasians from Russia. Extracted total RNA amounted to at least 5 micrograms for each sample. The use of a sample-barcoded 5' primer and a J-beta primer mix characterized a second PCR of roughly 7 to 12 cycles. TCRdb fed the 5' RACE reads into MiXCR, producing one record per CDR3 protein. This sample has hundreds of thousands of distinct CDR3 sequences, with about 28% found just once. This clonotype was detected many times. Its antigen is not known. Per the germline V gene, CDR1 is SGHTA and CDR2 is FQGNSA. This CDR3 has 13 residues. Trimming left V 5 bases short and J 7 bases short, with 15 bases between.

Sequenced material: blood. The source of this sequence is a woman at least 80 years old in good health. The chain carries TRBV7-2 and TRBJ2-7; D gene uncertain. CDR3 DNA sequence: TGTGCCAGCAGCCAAAACGGTTTCGGGGAGCAGTACTTC. This codes for CASSQNGFGEQYF.